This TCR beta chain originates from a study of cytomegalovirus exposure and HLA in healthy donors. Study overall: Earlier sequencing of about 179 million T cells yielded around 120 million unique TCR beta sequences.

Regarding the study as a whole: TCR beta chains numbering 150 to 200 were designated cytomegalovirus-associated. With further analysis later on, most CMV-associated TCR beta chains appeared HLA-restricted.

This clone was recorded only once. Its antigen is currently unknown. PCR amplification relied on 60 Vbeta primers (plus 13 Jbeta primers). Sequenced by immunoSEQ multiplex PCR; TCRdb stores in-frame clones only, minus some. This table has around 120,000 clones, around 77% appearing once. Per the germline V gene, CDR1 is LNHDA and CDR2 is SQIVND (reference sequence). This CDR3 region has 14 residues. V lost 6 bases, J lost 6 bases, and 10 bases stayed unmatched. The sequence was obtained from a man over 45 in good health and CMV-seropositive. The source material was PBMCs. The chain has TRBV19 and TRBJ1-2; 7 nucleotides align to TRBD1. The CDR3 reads CASSLSDRVDGYTF. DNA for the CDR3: TGTGCCAGTAGCCTATCCGACAGGGTAGATGGCTACACCTTC.